A single T cell receptor beta chain is shown here with its context. Its target is not known. This CDR3 has 18 amino acids. With 0 bases removed from V and 5 bases from J, the gap between germline ends came to 22 bases. In germline, CDR1 is LGHNA, CDR2 YSLEER. This sample was taken from a study of cytomegalovirus exposure and HLA in healthy donors. It was with 60 Vbeta and 13 Jbeta primers that the PCR ran. Assay used: immunoSEQ multiplex PCR; TCRdb lists only in-frame clones, some missing. This table has approximately 76,000 clones, about 69% appearing once. Findings and limits, study-wide: Usually a TCR sequence was rare, but some public TCRs were found in many donors.

The specimen sequenced was PBMCs. This chain links TRBV4-3 with TRBJ2-5; D may be TRBD2 (6 bases). This TCR was recovered from a woman in her thirties or forties in good health and CMV-seropositive. For the CDR3, the DNA is TGCGCCAGCAGCCAAGATCGCATCCGGGAGACCTGGACGGAGACCCAGTACTTC. Its protein product is CASSQDRIRETWTETQYF.